This T cell receptor beta chain was observed in a study of blood T cell repertoires in COVID-19. The wider study: Nucleic acid was either cDNA or gDNA, and it came from T cells, B-cell-depleted T cells, or PBMCs.

Enrolled through a virtual design, the participants were between roughly 18 and 95 years of age and came from approximately 25 US areas. A PCR-confirmed or clinician-diagnosed COVID-19 case had contacted exposed participants within 2 weeks of entry. Germline CDR1 is MRHNA and CDR2 is SNTAGT. Trimming removed 2 bases from V and 6 bases from J; junction bases left unmatched: 6. CDR3 length: 16 residues. In the authors' methods: Amplified reference gene primers provided the basis for estimating nucleated cell counts. The data were produced by immunoSEQ multiplex PCR, yet TCRdb's version contains in-frame clones alone and is incomplete. The D gene and trimming were derived from the DNA, and the V and J assignments and clone size from that table. The data show some 180,000 clones, with 84% seen just once and under 4% held by the top ten.

This receptor was identified in a woman aged 25 to 39 who had been exposed to COVID-19. Sequenced: PBMCs or T cells enriched from blood (not recorded which). The rearrangement joins TRBV6-4 to TRBJ2-3, with 12 positions matching TRBD2. The CDR3 DNA reads as TGTGCCAGCAGTGACGGGGCTAGCGGGGGGGCCGATACGCAGTATTTT. Its translation is CASSDGASGGADTQYF.